This TCR beta chain came from a study of cytomegalovirus exposure and HLA in healthy donors. About the study: The study placed approximately 78% of its 398 genotyped donors in the Caucasian-associated ancestry cluster. Findings and caveats of the study: After further analysis at a later stage, roughly 16,000 TCR beta sequences were associated with HLA alleles at 0.05 false discovery rate. Sequence variants that were highly shared formed a cluster that was likely a sequencing artifact.

On this clone itself: As yet, its antigen is unknown.

PCR primers comprised 60 Vbeta and 13 Jbeta primers. The table came from immunoSEQ multiplex PCR; TCRdb's copy has only in-frame clones and leaves some out. Its table lists fewer than 250,000 clones. This receptor was identified in a woman aged 25 to 39 in good health and CMV-seropositive. Sequencing input: PBMCs.

CDR3 residues: CASSRLAEETQYF. The CDR3 coding sequence is TGTGCCAGCTCACGATTAGCAGAAGAGACCCAGTACTTC. The gene calls are TRBV18 and TRBJ2-5; D ambiguous. The germline CDR1 and CDR2 sequences are KGHSH and LQKENI. The CDR3 has 13 residues. V was shortened by 4 bases and J by 3 bases, with 9 bases between the two germline ends.